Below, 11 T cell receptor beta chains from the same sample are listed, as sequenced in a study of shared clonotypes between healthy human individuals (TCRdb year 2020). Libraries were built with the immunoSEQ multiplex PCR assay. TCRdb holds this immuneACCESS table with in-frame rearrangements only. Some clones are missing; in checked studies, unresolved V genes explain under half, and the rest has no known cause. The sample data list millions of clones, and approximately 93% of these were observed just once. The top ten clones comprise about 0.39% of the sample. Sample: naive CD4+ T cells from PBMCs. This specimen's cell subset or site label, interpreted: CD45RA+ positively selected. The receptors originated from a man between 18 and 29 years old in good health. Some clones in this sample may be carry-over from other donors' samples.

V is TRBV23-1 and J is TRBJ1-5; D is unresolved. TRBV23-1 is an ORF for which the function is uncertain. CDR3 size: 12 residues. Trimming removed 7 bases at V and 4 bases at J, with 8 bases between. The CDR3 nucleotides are TGCGCCAGCACCAGGAGGAATCAGCCCCAGCATTTT. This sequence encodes CASTRRNQPQHF.

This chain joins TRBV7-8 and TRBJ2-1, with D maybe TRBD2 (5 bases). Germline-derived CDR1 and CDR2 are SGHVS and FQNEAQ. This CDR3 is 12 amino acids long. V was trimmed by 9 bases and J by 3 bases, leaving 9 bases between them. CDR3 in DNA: TGTGCCAGGATAGGAGGCTACAATGAGCAGTTCTTC. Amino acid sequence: CARIGGYNEQFF.

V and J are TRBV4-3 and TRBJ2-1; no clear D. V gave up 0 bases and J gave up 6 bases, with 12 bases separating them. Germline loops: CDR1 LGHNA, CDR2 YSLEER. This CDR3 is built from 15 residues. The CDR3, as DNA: TGCGCCAGCAGCCAAGATAAGGGCGGAATCAATGAGCAGTTCTTC. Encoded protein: CASSQDKGGINEQFF.

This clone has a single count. CDR3 DNA sequence: TGTGCCAGCAGTGAAAGGTGGGATACAGATACGCAGTATTTT. It codes for CASSERWDTDTQYF. This rearrangement joins TRBV2 to TRBJ2-3; the D is unclear. The CDR3 extends over 14 amino acids. The germline CDR1 and CDR2 sequences are SNHLY and FYNNEI. The V end lost 2 bases, the J end lost 3 bases, and 9 bases lay between the germline ends.

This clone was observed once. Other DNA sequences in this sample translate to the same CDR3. DNA for the CDR3: TGCGCCAGCAGCCCAGGGGGGACTAGCACAGATACGCAGTATTTT. Translated: CASSPGGTSTDTQYF. The rearrangement links TRBV5-1 to TRBJ2-3, with a tentative D call TRBD1 (7 bases). V was shortened by 4 bases and J by 0 bases, with 12 bases between the two germline ends. Germline lookup yields CDR1 SGHRS and CDR2 YFSETQ. This CDR3 spans 15 amino acids. The full variable domain, completed using reference TRBV5-1 and TRBJ2-3, is KAGVTQTPRYLIKTRGQQVTLSCSPISGHRSVSWYQQTPGQGLQFLFEYFSETQRNKGNFPGRFSGRQFSNSRSEMNVSTLELGDSALYLCASSPGGTSTDTQYFGPGTRLTVL.

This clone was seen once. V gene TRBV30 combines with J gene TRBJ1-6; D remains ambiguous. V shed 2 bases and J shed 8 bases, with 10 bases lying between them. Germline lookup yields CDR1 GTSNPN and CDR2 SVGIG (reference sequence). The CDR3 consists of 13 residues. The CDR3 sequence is CAWSIGVDSPLHF. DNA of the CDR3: TGTGCCTGGAGTATAGGTGTAGATTCACCCCTCCACTTT.

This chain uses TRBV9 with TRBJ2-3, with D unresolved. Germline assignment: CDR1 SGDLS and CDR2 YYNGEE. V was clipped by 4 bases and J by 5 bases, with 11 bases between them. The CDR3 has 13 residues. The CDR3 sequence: CASSPSPRDTQYF. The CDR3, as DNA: TGTGCCAGCAGCCCGTCCCCCCGAGATACGCAGTATTTT. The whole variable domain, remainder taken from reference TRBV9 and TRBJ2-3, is DSGVTQTPKHLITATGQRVTLRCSPRSGDLSVYWYQQSLDQGLQFLIQYYNGEERAKGNILERFSAQQFPDLHSELNLSSLELGDSALYFCASSPSPRDTQYFGPGTRLTVL.

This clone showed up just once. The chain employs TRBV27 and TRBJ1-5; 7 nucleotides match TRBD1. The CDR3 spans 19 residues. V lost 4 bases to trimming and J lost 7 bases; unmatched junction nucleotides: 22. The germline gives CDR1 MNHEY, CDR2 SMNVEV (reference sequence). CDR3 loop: CASSSTPLGTVGGLQPQHF. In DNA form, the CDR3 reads TGTGCCAGCAGTTCCACCCCCCTTGGGACAGTCGGAGGGCTGCAGCCCCAGCATTTT.

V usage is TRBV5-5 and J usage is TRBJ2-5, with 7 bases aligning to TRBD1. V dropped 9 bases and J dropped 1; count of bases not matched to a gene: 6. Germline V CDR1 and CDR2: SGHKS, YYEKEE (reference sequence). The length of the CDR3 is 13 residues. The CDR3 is CATTRTGQETQYF. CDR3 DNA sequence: TGTGCCACGACCCGGACAGGCCAAGAGACCCAGTACTTC. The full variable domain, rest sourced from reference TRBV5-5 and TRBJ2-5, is DAGVTQSPTHLIKTRGQQVTLRCSPISGHKSVSWYQQVLGQGPQFIFQYYEKEERGRGNFPDRFSARQFPNYSSELNVNALLLGDSALYLCATTRTGQETQYFGPGTRLLVL.

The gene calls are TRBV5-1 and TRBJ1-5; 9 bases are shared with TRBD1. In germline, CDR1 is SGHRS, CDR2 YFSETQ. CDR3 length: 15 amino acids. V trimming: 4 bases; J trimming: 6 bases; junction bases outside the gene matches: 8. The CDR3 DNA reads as TGCGCCAGCAGCCCGGGACAGGGACAAGGTCAGCCCCAGCATTTT. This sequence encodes CASSPGQGQGQPQHF.

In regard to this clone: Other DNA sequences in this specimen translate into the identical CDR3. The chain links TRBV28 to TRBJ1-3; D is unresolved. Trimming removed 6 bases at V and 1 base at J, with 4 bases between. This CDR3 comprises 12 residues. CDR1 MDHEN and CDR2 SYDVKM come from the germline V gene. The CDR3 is CASRLSGNTIYF. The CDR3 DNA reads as TGTGCCAGCAGGCTTTCTGGAAACACCATATATTTT.